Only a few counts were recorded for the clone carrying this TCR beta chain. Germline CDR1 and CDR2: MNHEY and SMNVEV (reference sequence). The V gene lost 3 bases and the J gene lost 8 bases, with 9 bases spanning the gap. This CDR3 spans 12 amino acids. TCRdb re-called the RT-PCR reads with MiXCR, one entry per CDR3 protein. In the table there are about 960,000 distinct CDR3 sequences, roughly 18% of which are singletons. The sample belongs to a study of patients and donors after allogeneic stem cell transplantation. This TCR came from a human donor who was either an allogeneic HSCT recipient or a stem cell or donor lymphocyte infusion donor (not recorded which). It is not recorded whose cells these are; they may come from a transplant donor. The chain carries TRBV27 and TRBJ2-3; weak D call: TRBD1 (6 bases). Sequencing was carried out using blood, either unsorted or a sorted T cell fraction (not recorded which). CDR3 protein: CASSFTGTTQYF. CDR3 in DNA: TGTGCCAGCAGTTTCACAGGGACTACGCAGTATTTT.